The entry that follows covers one TCR beta chain sequence. What it binds is not known. Sequencing was performed with immunoSEQ multiplex PCR; in TCRdb, only in-frame clones are kept and a portion is missing. The sample consists of about 45,000 clones, approximately 72% of them appearing once. The sample comes from a study of vaccination effects on CD4 cells after COVID-19. Study results and caveats: Missing from the study were early post-infection timepoints, and its convalescent patients were few.

Researchers isolated CD4+ T cells once around 11 days of culture had elapsed. Two doses of either BNT162b2 or mRNA-1273 were given to each participant. Days 3 and 7 saw half the medium replaced with IL-2 medium. Sample: CD4+ T cells from PBMCs cultured without peptide, taken after COVID-19 vaccination. The receptor was derived from a human donor who received a COVID-19 vaccine.

This chain's CDR3 is CASSELGTEAFF. The DNA of the CDR3 is TGCGCCAGCAGTGAGTTGGGGACTGAAGCTTTCTTT. V usage is TRBV10-1 and J usage is TRBJ1-1; no clear D gene. The CDR3 has 12 amino acids. Trimming left V 1 base short and J 5 bases short, with 5 bases between. Looked up from germline, CDR1 is WNHNN and CDR2 is SYGVQD (reference sequence).